This record covers a single T cell receptor beta chain. Trimming shortened V by 2 bases and J by 4 bases, and 14 bases separated the two germline ends. CDR3 length equals 14 residues. CDR1 and CDR2 (germline): GTSNPN, SVGIG (reference sequence). A single-stranded UMI oligo with SP2 sequence was ligated to cDNA 3' ends. The first PCR ran approximately 4 cycles with an equimolar RC1.1 and RC1.2 beta primer mix. TCRdb re-analysed the UMI-ligation and nested PCR reads in MiXCR, keeping a single row per CDR3 protein. The sample consists of 40,000 to 60,000 distinct CDR3 sequences, around a tenth of them appearing once. These data originate in a study of quantifying T cell responses using KT2 cells. For the study at large: Reverse transcription used primers in the TCR alpha and beta constant regions. A predetermined fluorescence threshold ended the second PCR, run as a qPCR.

Sequenced sample: PBMCs spiked with cells of the T cell clone KT2. This chain uses TRBV30 with TRBJ1-1; D remains unclear. The clonotype comes from a human donor. CDR3 in amino acids: CAWSPRTVRTEAFF. DNA for the CDR3: TGTGCCTGGAGTCCCAGGACCGTTCGCACTGAAGCTTTCTTT.